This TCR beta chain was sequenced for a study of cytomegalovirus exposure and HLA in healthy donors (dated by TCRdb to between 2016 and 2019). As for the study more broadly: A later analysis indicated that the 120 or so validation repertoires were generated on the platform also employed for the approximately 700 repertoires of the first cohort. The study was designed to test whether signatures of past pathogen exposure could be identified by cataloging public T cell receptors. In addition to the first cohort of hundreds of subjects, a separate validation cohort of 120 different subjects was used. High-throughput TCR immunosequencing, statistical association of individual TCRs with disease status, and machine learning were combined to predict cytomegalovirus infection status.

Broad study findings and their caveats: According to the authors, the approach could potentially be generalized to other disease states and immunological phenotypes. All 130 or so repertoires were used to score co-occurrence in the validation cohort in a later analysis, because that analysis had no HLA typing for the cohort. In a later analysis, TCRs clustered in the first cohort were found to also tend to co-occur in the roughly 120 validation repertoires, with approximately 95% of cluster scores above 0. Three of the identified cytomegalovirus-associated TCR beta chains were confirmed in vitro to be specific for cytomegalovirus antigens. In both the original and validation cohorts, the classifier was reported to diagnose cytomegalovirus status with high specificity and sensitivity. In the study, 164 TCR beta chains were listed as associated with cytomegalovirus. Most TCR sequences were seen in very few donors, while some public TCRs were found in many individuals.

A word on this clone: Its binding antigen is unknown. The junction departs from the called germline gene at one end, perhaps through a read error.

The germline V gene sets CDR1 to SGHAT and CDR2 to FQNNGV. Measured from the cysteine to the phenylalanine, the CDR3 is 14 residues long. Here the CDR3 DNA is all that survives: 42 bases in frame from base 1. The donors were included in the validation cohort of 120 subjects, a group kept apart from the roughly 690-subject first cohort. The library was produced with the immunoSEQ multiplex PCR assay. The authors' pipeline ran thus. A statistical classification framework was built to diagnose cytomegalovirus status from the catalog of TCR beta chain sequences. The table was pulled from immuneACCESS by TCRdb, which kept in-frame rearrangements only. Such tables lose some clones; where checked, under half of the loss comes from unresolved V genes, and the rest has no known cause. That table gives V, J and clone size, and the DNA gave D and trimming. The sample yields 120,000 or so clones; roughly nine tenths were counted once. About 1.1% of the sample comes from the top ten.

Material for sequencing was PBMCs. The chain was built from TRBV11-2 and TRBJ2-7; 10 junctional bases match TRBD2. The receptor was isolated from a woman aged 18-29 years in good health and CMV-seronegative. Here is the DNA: TGTGCCAGCAGCTTAATGGGAGCTAGCGGGAGTTTGAACTTC. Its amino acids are CASSLMGASGSLNF.